This record concerns one TCR beta chain sequence. The record originates from a study of blood T cell repertoires in COVID-19. Overall study context: The study drew acute and convalescent COVID-19 samples from the United States, Italy and Spain. PBMCs, B-cell-depleted T cells, or T cells were the source of the cDNA or gDNA that made up the material.

The V gene end was trimmed by 2 bases and the J gene end by 5 bases; junction bases not matched to a gene: 12. Germline CDR1 and CDR2: MNHNS and SASEGT. The CDR3 extends over 16 amino acids. Some clones are missing from TCRdb's copy, which holds only in-frame ones; the method was immunoSEQ multiplex PCR. The sample lists a few hundred thousand clones; about 79% were seen once. The rearrangement links TRBV6-1 to TRBJ2-7; 7 bases are a match to TRBD1. The sequenced sample was peripheral blood. The receptor comes from a woman aged 35 to 49 who had recovered from COVID-19. DNA for the CDR3: TGTGCCAGCAGTGAACTCGGACAGGCGAACCCTCACGAGCAGTACTTC. It specifies CASSELGQANPHEQYF.